Listed below are T cell receptor beta chains from one sample, sequenced in a study of blood T cell repertoires in COVID-19. Sequencing used immunoSEQ multiplex PCR; TCRdb keeps in-frame clones, though not all of them. This table has fewer than 250,000 clones, about nine tenths appearing once. The material sequenced was peripheral blood. The receptors were sampled from a man under 40 with COVID-19, enrolled during active disease. The conserved cysteine and the conserved F or W are not part of the CDR3 here.

V gene: TRBV10-3
CDR3 protein: AISEARDRDTEAF

V gene: TRBV5-1
CDR3 protein: ASSLSAGSSYEQY

V gene: TRBV11-3
CDR3 protein: ASSFSGTGGREQF

V gene: TRBV14
CDR3 protein: ASSQMGQGDTGELF

V gene: TRBV6-5
CDR3 protein: ASEKDRVGNQPQH

V gene: TRBV7-2
CDR3 protein: ASSLGLAGGYEQY

V gene: TRBV18
CDR3 protein: ASSPQMGRGSYEQY

V gene: TRBV6-5
CDR3 protein: ASSLRSDGPYGYT

V gene: TRBV6-1
CDR3 protein: ASSEQALNQPQH

V gene: TRBV2
CDR3 protein: ASNTDRSGYT

V gene: TRBV19
CDR3 protein: ASSSGGRSPLH

V gene: TRBV6-2/TRBV6-3
CDR3 protein: ASSYPGTGTSNYGYT

V gene: TRBV28
CDR3 protein: ASSEIDRYYGYT

V gene: TRBV4-1
CDR3 protein: ASSQPGATNEKLF